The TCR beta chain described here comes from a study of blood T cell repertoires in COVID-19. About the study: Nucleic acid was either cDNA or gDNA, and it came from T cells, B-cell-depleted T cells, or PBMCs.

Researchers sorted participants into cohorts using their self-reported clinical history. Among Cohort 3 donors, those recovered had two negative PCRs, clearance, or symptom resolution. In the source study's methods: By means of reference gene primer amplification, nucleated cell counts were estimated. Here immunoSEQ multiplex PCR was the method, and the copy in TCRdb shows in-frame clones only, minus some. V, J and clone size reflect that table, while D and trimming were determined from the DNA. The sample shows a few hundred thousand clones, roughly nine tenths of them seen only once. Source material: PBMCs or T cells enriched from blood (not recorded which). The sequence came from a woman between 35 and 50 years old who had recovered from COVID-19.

The CDR3 coding sequence is TGTGCCTGGGGACGCGGTGGTGAAGCTTTCTTT. Its protein product is CAWGRGGEAFF. This chain connects TRBV30 to TRBJ1-1; D is unresolved. CDR3 length: 11 amino acids. Between the trimmed V and J ends, which lost 5 bases and 7 bases, there was a span of 11 bases. Germline V gene data show CDR1 as GTSNPN and CDR2 as SVGIG (reference sequence).